The text below deals with one TCR beta chain. Antigen unknown. These data come from a study of cytomegalovirus exposure and HLA in healthy donors. Study-level findings and limits: Reported findings show TCR beta sequences accurately forecast HLA-A and HLA-B alleles in most subjects. In a later analysis, an Asian-associated ancestry cluster reportedly showed fewer N-insertions than the roughly 650-donor mean.

A multiplex PCR was run with 60 Vbeta primers and 13 Jbeta primers. In the source study's methods: Per a later analysis, the number of unique TCR beta chains was about 78 million, of which roughly 10 million were shared. Sequencing was performed with immunoSEQ multiplex PCR; in TCRdb, only in-frame clones are kept and a portion is missing. From that table come the V and J calls and clone size; the DNA was used to work out D and trimming. The sample consists of 150,000 to 160,000 clones, roughly 80% of them appearing once. This TCR was recovered from a man aged 25-40 years in good health and CMV-seropositive. Sequencing input: PBMCs.

CDR3 region: CASSFHTGTSGRGSYEQYF. In DNA form, the CDR3 reads TGTGCCAGCAGTTTCCATACCGGGACTAGCGGGAGGGGTAGCTACGAGCAGTACTTC. The rearrangement links TRBV28 to TRBJ2-7; 16 bases align to TRBD2. Germline V gives CDR1 MDHEN, CDR2 SYDVKM. Trimming at V came to 3 bases and at J to 3 bases, leaving 11 bases not matched to a gene. CDR3 length equals 19 residues.